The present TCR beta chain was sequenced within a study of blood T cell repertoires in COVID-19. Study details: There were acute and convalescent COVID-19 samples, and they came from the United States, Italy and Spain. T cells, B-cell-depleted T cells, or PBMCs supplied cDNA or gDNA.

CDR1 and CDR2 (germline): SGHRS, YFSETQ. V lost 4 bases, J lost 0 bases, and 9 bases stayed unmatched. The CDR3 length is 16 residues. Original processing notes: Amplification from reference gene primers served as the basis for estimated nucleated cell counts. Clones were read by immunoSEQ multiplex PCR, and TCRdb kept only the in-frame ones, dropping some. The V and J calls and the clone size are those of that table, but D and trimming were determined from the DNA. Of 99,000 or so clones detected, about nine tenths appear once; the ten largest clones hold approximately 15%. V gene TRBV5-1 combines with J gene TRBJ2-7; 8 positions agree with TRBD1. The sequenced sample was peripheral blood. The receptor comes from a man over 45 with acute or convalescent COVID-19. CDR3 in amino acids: CASSLTPGQASYEQYF. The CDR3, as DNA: TGCGCCAGCAGCCTGACTCCGGGACAGGCCTCCTACGAGCAGTACTTC.